Following are 18 T cell receptor beta chains from one sample sequenced in a study of PD-L1 blockade in urothelial cancer. Sequencing used immunoSEQ multiplex PCR; TCRdb keeps in-frame clones, though not all of them. This repertoire shows around 93,000 clones, over 80% found once; its top ten account for roughly 8%. Time point meaning: peripheral blood 6 weeks after treatment start. The sample consisted of PBMCs, taken around atezolizumab (anti-PD-L1) treatment. The receptor set was obtained from a man between 65 and 85 years old with urothelial cancer.

The J gene is TRBJ1-1, the V gene TRBV7-9; unclear D gene. This CDR3 comprises 15 residues. The germline V gene encodes CDR1 SEHNR and CDR2 FQNEAQ (reference sequence). The V end was cut by 1 base, the J end by 0 bases, with 9 bases between. The CDR3 protein is CASSLDSLMNTEAFF. For the CDR3, the DNA is TGTGCCAGCAGCTTAGATTCACTAATGAACACTGAAGCTTTCTTT.

The chain uses TRBV27 and TRBJ2-5; 7 nucleotides match TRBD1. The germline V gene has CDR1 MNHEY and CDR2 SMNVEV (reference sequence). The CDR3 has 16 residues. J gave up 2 bases and V 5 bases, and 11 bases lay outside the gene matches. The CDR3 spells CASSPYRDRVQETQYF. The CDR3 DNA is TGTGCCAGCAGTCCATACCGGGACAGAGTACAAGAGACCCAGTACTTC.

In nucleotides, the CDR3 is TGTGCCAGCAGTGACTCGACAGGGAAAACTGGAAATGAGCAGTTCTTC. It yields the protein CASSDSTGKTGNEQFF. The chain recombines TRBV6-4 with TRBJ2-1, with TRBD1 matching over 7 bases. V was clipped by 0 bases and J by 7 bases; unmatched bases: 9. Per the germline V gene, CDR1 is MRHNA and CDR2 is SNTAGT. This CDR3 region has 16 residues.

The chain joins TRBV11-2 to TRBJ2-2, with 12 bases matching TRBD2. Germline V gene data show CDR1 as SGHAT and CDR2 as FQNNGV. The CDR3 runs 15 residues. V was clipped by 4 bases and J by 4 bases; unmatched bases: 1. The CDR3 DNA reads TGTGCCAGCAGCTCGACTAGCGGGGGCACCGGGGAGCTGTTTTTT. Its protein is CASSSTSGGTGELFF.

Here the CDR3 reads CASSISDREQYF. Here the CDR3 DNA reads TGTGCCAGCAGCATATCGGACAGGGAGCAGTACTTC. This chain connects TRBV7-9 to TRBJ2-7; 7 bases fit TRBD1. Germline assignment: CDR1 SEHNR and CDR2 FQNEAQ (reference sequence). The length of the CDR3 is 12 residues. V was pared by 5 bases and J by 7 bases, with 5 bases of the junction left unmatched.

This rearrangement joins TRBV7-3 to TRBJ2-5; D perhaps matches TRBD2 (5 bases). Germline CDR1 reads SGHTA; CDR2 reads FQGTGA. The V and J ends lost 5 bases and 2 bases respectively, with 9 bases between them. CDR3 length: 13 residues. CDR3 in amino acids: CASSPGIQETQYF. The CDR3 coding sequence is TGTGCCAGCAGCCCCGGGATTCAAGAGACCCAGTACTTC.

V gene TRBV9 combines with J gene TRBJ2-3, with a weak D call TRBD2 (6 bases). This CDR3 has 13 amino acids. Trimming removed 0 bases from V and 4 bases from J, with 6 bases in between. CDR1 is SGDLS and CDR2 is YYNGEE in the germline V gene. The DNA of the CDR3 is TGTGCCAGCAGCGTAGGGGGGGCAGATACGCAGTATTTT. It specifies CASSVGGADTQYF. Combining the CDR3 with reference TRBV9 and TRBJ2-3 gives the whole variable domain DSGVTQTPKHLITATGQRVTLRCSPRSGDLSVYWYQQSLDQGLQFLIQYYNGEERAKGNILERFSAQQFPDLHSELNLSSLELGDSALYFCASSVGGADTQYFGPGTRLTVL.

The rearrangement links TRBV7-8 to TRBJ1-6; D may be TRBD1 (5 bases). The V and J ends lost 1 base and 7 bases respectively, with 8 bases between them. Germline CDR1 SGHVS, CDR2 FQNEAQ. This CDR3 has 14 amino acids. The CDR3 sequence is CASSLGQINSPLHF. The DNA of the CDR3 is TGTGCCAGCAGCTTAGGACAGATAAATTCACCCCTCCACTTT.

The chain has TRBV25-1 and TRBJ2-7; D gene unclear. CDR1 and CDR2 from the germline V gene are MGHDK and SYGVNS. The length of the CDR3 is 15 residues. The V end was cut by 4 bases, the J end by 1 base, with 14 bases between. CDR3 coding DNA: TGTGCCAGCAGTGGAGCCGGGTCCTTGTCCTACGAGCAGTACTTC. Amino acids: CASSGAGSLSYEQYF.

This clone was found a few times. The genes are TRBV6-5 and TRBJ2-5; 8 bases fit TRBD1. This CDR3 contains 13 residues. The V gene's germline CDR1 is MNHEY and CDR2 SVGAGI. Losses at the gene ends were 6 bases for V and 5 bases for J; bases not matched to a gene: 5. The CDR3 sequence: CASRAGGVETQYF. The CDR3 nucleotides read TGTGCCAGCAGGGCAGGGGGCGTGGAGACCCAGTACTTC.

This rearrangement joins TRBV30 to TRBJ2-2, with TRBD2 matching over 7 bases. V was pared by 2 bases and J by 4 bases, with 4 bases of the junction left unmatched. The CDR3 length is 14 residues. From germline, CDR1 is GTSNPN and CDR2 SVGIG (reference sequence). In DNA form, the CDR3 reads TGTGCCTGGAGTCGACTAGCCCGCACCGGGGAGCTGTTTTTT. Protein: CAWSRLARTGELFF.

As for this clone: Other DNA sequences in this specimen translate into the identical CDR3. V is TRBV7-3 and J is TRBJ2-3; TRBD2 is a possible D gene (5 bases). Germline lookup yields CDR1 SGHTA and CDR2 FQGTGA. The ends were cut back, 2 bases at V and 0 bases at J, with 6 bases in the middle. The CDR3 spans 14 residues. The CDR3 loop is CASSLAGSTDTQYF. As DNA, the CDR3 is TGTGCCAGCAGCTTAGCGGGCAGCACAGATACGCAGTATTTT.

This clone was seen a few times. V and J are TRBV30 and TRBJ1-3; D is undetermined. The CDR3 sequence is 13 residues long. The germline V gene encodes CDR1 GTSNPN and CDR2 SVGIG (reference sequence). The ends were cut back, 1 base at V and 8 bases at J, with 12 bases in the middle. The DNA for the CDR3 is TGTGCCTGGAGTGACATAGCTGCGGACACCATATATTTT. It is translated as CAWSDIAADTIYF.

A few counts support this clone. The chain carries TRBV5-8 and TRBJ1-5, with a weak D call TRBD1 (5 bases). V shed 4 bases and J shed 1 base, with 12 bases lying between them. The germline CDR1 and CDR2 sequences are SGHTS and YDEGEE. CDR3 size: 15 residues. This CDR3 reads CASSNSGMSNQPQHF. For the CDR3, the DNA is TGTGCCAGCAGCAACTCAGGGATGAGCAATCAGCCCCAGCATTTT.

This chain links TRBV11-2 with TRBJ2-2; D perhaps matches TRBD1 (8 bases). The germline gives CDR1 SGHAT, CDR2 FQNNGV. The CDR3 covers 16 residues. V was shortened by 5 bases and J by 6 bases, with 19 bases between the two germline ends. CDR3 residues: CASSPFTGGGAGELFF. In nucleotides, the CDR3 is TGTGCCAGCAGCCCTTTTACAGGGGGGGGTGCCGGGGAGCTGTTTTTT.

The V and J genes are TRBV9 and TRBJ1-4, with D perhaps matching TRBD1 (6 bases). The CDR3 is 15 residues long. Germline-derived CDR1 and CDR2 are SGDLS and YYNGEE. V gave up 0 bases and J gave up 13 bases, with 19 bases separating them. CDR3 sequence reads: CASSVDANLLGGLFF. DNA of the CDR3: TGTGCCAGCAGCGTAGATGCCAACCTCCTAGGGGGACTGTTTTTT.

This chain uses TRBV4-1 with TRBJ2-5; D not certain. V shed 1 base and J shed 5 bases, with 8 bases lying between them. The CDR3 is made up of 13 amino acids. Per the germline V gene, CDR1 is MGHRA and CDR2 is YSYEKL. The CDR3: CASSQVKPETQYF. The CDR3 DNA follows: TGCGCCAGCAGCCAAGTAAAGCCCGAGACCCAGTACTTC.

V and J are TRBV19 and TRBJ1-5; D is ambiguous. The ends were cut back, 6 bases at V and 1 base at J, with 10 bases in the middle. This CDR3 has 14 residues. CDR1 LNHDA and CDR2 SQIVND come from the germline V gene (reference sequence). The CDR3 bases are TGTGCCAGTAGCCCTCGCAGAAGCAATCAGCCCCAGCATTTT. It codes for CASSPRRSNQPQHF.